The 12 T cell receptor beta chains below come from one sample, sequenced in a study of CD8 T cells in Susac syndrome. About 0.45 to 1 ug RNA was reverse transcribed with random hexamers. TCRdb itself ran the immunoSEQ multiplex PCR reads through MiXCR, one entry per CDR3 protein. The sample carries tens of thousands of distinct CDR3 sequences, 94% recorded once. Material: CD8+ T cells from PBMCs. These receptors all come from a human donor in good health.

The chain recombines TRBV30 with TRBJ1-5; possible D gene TRBD1, 5 bases. Looked up from germline, CDR1 is GTSNPN and CDR2 is SVGIG (reference sequence). Trimming shortened V by 2 bases and J by 3 bases, and 11 bases separated the two germline ends. The CDR3 is made up of 14 amino acids. In DNA, the CDR3 is TGTGCCTGGAGTCCAGGGTATTCCAATCAGCCCCAGCATTTT. It specifies CAWSPGYSNQPQHF.

The sample holds one count of this clonotype. The chain couples TRBV6-4 to TRBJ2-1; 8 nucleotides match TRBD1. CDR1 is MRHNA, CDR2 SNTAGT, per germline. The CDR3 consists of 15 residues. V lost 2 bases, J lost 1 base, and 1 base stayed unmatched. For the CDR3, the DNA is TGTGCCAGCAGTGACACAGGGGGGTCCTACAATGAGCAGTTCTTC. This sequence encodes CASSDTGGSYNEQFF.

V usage is TRBV20-1 and J usage is TRBJ2-1; 8 bases are a match to TRBD2. Germline values: CDR1 DFQATT, CDR2 SNEGSKA (reference sequence). The CDR3 sequence is 13 residues long. V gave up 3 bases and J gave up 7 bases; unmatched junction bases: 5. The CDR3, as DNA: TGCAGTGCTAGTGCGGGAGGAGTTAATGAGCAGTTCTTC. This sequence encodes CSASAGGVNEQFF.

The chain's CDR3 is CASSEAGGSYEQYV. The DNA of the CDR3 is TGCGCCAGCAGTGAAGCGGGTGGCAGCTACGAGCAGTACGTC. V is TRBV10-2 and J is TRBJ2-7; a possible D gene is TRBD2 (6 bases). The length of the CDR3 is 14 residues. Trimming took 3 bases from V and 3 from J, leaving 12 bases between them. Germline loops: CDR1 WSHSY, CDR2 SAAADI.

This clonotype was recorded once. V and J are TRBV4-2 and TRBJ1-5; D gene uncertain. V lost 0 bases and J 5 bases, leaving 11 bases between the germline ends. Germline loops: CDR1 LGHNA, CDR2 YNFKEQ. This CDR3 is built from 15 residues. CDR3 nucleotide sequence: TGTGCCAGCAGCCAAGATCCCTCCGATTATCAGCCCCAGCATTTT. As protein: CASSQDPSDYQPQHF.

V and J are TRBV29-1 and TRBJ1-1; unclear D gene. CDR3 length: 14 amino acids. CDR1 is SQVTM and CDR2 is ANQGSEA in the germline V gene. Here the CDR3 DNA reads TGCAGTGCCCTGGGTCTCGGAGGAAACACTGAAGCTTTCTTT. Translation: CSALGLGGNTEAFF.

The rearrangement uses TRBV7-9 and TRBJ2-3, with TRBD2 matching 10 bases. Looked up from germline, CDR1 is SEHNR and CDR2 is FQNEAQ (reference sequence). The V gene end was trimmed by 2 bases and the J gene end by 6 bases; junction bases not matched to a gene: 8. The CDR3 length is 16 residues. CDR3: CASSLPSGRAVDTQYF. The CDR3 DNA reads as TGTGCCAGCAGCTTACCCAGCGGGAGGGCCGTTGATACGCAGTATTTT.

V usage is TRBV19 and J usage is TRBJ2-1; no firm D call. Trimming left V 0 bases short and J 4 bases short, with 13 bases between. Germline lookup yields CDR1 LNHDA and CDR2 SQIVND (reference sequence). This CDR3 is 16 amino acids long. This CDR3 reads CASSIDPRPLYNEQFF. In DNA, the CDR3 is TGTGCCAGTAGTATAGACCCCCGGCCTCTATACAATGAGCAGTTCTTC.

The V call is TRBV7-9, the J call TRBJ2-7; D gene unclear. Looked up from germline, CDR1 is SEHNR and CDR2 is FQNEAQ (reference sequence). Trimming stripped 5 bases from V and 1 base from J, with 9 bases between. The CDR3 consists of 13 residues. For the CDR3, the DNA is TGTGCCAGCAGCCCACCCCGATCCTACGAGCAGTACTTC. Translation gives CASSPPRSYEQYF.

This clonotype was seen just once. The rearrangement joins TRBV14 to TRBJ2-1; either TRBD1 or TRBD2 may fit D (5 bases each). The CDR3 is made up of 15 amino acids. Germline-derived CDR1 and CDR2 are SGHDN and FVKESK. Trimming removed 4 bases from V and 4 bases from J, with 14 bases in between. This CDR3 reads CASSPREGMYNEQFF. The CDR3 region has the DNA TGTGCCAGCAGCCCCCGAGAGGGGATGTACAATGAGCAGTTCTTC.

The genes are TRBV7-9 and TRBJ2-7; TRBD2 matches 9 bases. Germline loops: CDR1 SEHNR, CDR2 FQNEAQ (reference sequence). The CDR3 sequence is 13 residues long. V shed 5 bases, J shed 9 bases, and the junction held 8 bases outside the gene matches. The CDR3 DNA follows: TGTGCCAGCAGCGACGGGACTAGCTCCGGGCAGTACGTC. It encodes CASSDGTSSGQYV.

The J gene is TRBJ1-2, the V gene TRBV9; D is undetermined. Between the trimmed V and J ends, which lost 4 bases and 14 bases, there was a span of 15 bases. Germline lookup yields CDR1 SGDLS and CDR2 YYNGEE. This CDR3 has 11 amino acids. CDR3 protein: CASSPVTAQTF. In nucleotides, the CDR3 is TGTGCCAGCAGCCCGGTTACAGCTCAAACCTTC. Filled out from reference TRBV9 and TRBJ1-2, the complete variable domain reads DSGVTQTPKHLITATGQRVTLRCSPRSGDLSVYWYQQSLDQGLQFLIQYYNGEERAKGNILERFSAQQFPDLHSELNLSSLELGDSALYFCASSPVTAQTFGSGTRLTVV.